This TCR beta chain was obtained from a study of memory CD4+ T cells and cytomegalovirus serostatus (dated by TCRdb to between 2018 and 2021). For context, the study as a whole: The cohort included approximately 35 healthy adults from Belgium, of whom 9 were CMV seropositive and 24 were CMV seronegative. The study sequenced CD4+ memory TCRbeta repertoires of a Belgian cohort with known cytomegalovirus serostatus to replicate a published TCR-based CMV serostatus classifier.

General conclusions and limits of the study: On the Belgian cohort, the classifier built on the original framework reached a median bootstrapped AUC of nearly 0.96, with a 95% CI of 0.76-1.00. Only CD4+CD45RO+ memory cells were sequenced, in contrast to the original study, which included naive and memory CD4+ and CD8+ populations. The results were interpreted as suggesting that the CMV-associated TCR signature is largely present in the CD4+ memory repertoire. Of about 180 previously reported CMV-associated TCRbeta sequences, approximately 64 appeared in the CD4+ memory repertoires, each in one to five individuals. CMV serostatus prediction reached a median bootstrapped AUC of about 0.96 with the original framework and 0.9 to 0.93 with a US-trained random forest.

Single viable CD3+CD4+CD8-CD45RO+ cells were sorted as memory CD4+ T cells on a FACSAria II. CMV serostatus was determined using a Roche Elecsys assay that detects serum IgG against CMV pp150, pp28, p38 and p52. After thawing, total CD4+ T cells were enriched by positive selection with CD4 magnetic microbeads. The samples came from a different study that was designed specifically to examine the CD4+ T cell memory repertoire. Peripheral blood mononuclear cells were isolated and cryopreserved according to standard operating procedures, and serum was stored at -80 degrees C. The staining relied on CD3-PerCP (BW264/56), CD4-APC (RPA-T4), CD45RO-PE (UCHT1) and CD8-Pacific Orange (3B5) antibodies, and Sytox blue was used to exclude non-viable cells. Genomic DNA was extracted from sorted cells with the Quick-DNA Microprep Kit. TCRbeta DNA was amplified with the immunoSEQ hsTCRbeta kit following the manufacturer's protocol. TCRbeta libraries were sequenced on an Illumina MiSeq instrument. On the authors' methods: Once out-of-frame sequences had been removed, a few million distinct TCRbeta sequences were left, which works out to an average of roughly 67,000 per individual. Each individual was scored using the number of approximately 160 previously reported CMV-associated TCRbeta sequences that the individual carried and the total number of productive distinct TCRbeta sequences. A beta-binomial model was reimplemented in Python, and scikit-learn random forests with default parameters were trained on data from the US cohort. Classifier performance on the Belgian cohort was reported as the median AUC with percentile confidence intervals calculated over 10,000 bootstrap iterations. This immuneACCESS table, as held by TCRdb, lists in-frame sequences with V and J called but not all clones. Of the missing ones, under half trace to an unresolved V gene in checked studies; the others have no known cause. V and J calls and clone size are given by that table; D and trimming were obtained from the DNA. Recorded for this sample are 45,000 to 50,000 clones; more than 60% of them occurred a single time. The ten largest clones add up to about 0.6% of the sample.

The germline V gene gives CDR1 as LGHNA and CDR2 as YNFKEQ. From V the trimming removes 1 base and from J it removes 4 bases, while the gene matches leave 8 bases of the junction unaccounted for. Inclusive of the bounding cysteine and phenylalanine, the CDR3 is 16 residues long. Only the CDR3 portion is preserved as DNA: 48 bases, with reading frame beginning at the first base. Turning to this clone: It has no known antigen specificity. No per-base quality is available; no much larger clone lies one base away.

This receptor was taken from an adult in good health and CMV-seronegative. The sequenced sample consisted of memory CD4+ T cells from blood. The rearranged chain carries TRBV4-2 and TRBJ2-5, and TRBD2 aligns with 8 junction nucleotides. For the CDR3, the sequence is CASSQGNGGEIETQYF. Here is the DNA: TGTGCCAGCAGCCAAGGGAACGGGGGGGAAATAGAGACCCAGTACTTC.